This T cell receptor (beta chain) was captured by sequencing in a study of shared clonotypes between healthy human individuals. The protocol was immunoSEQ multiplex PCR, while the TCRdb copy is restricted to in-frame clones and leaves out a portion. The sample includes roughly 1,500,000 clones, 97% to 99% of them seen just once. The study, taken as a whole, reports: The generation probabilities recorded for non-shared clonotypes fell below those of clonotypes shared by all four donors.

With respect to this clone: The antigen is unknown.

CDR3 size: 14 residues. Germline assignment: CDR1 MGHRA and CDR2 YSYEKL. The V gene lost 2 bases and the J gene lost 0 bases, with 5 bases spanning the gap. The TCR sequence derives from a man aged 25-40 years in good health. The sequenced sample consisted of naive CD4+ T cells sorted from blood. Subset of the sample: CD45RA+ positively selected. This rearrangement joins TRBV4-1 to TRBJ1-3; D not resolved. The DNA for the CDR3 is TGCGCCAGCAGCCAACAGTTCTCTGGAAACACCATATATTTT. It translates to CASSQQFSGNTIYF.